This T cell receptor (beta chain) emerged from a study of OX40 agonist ivuxolimab in advanced cancers. Study-level background: The drug used for patients, ivuxolimab, was an agonistic anti-OX40 (CD134) antibody. Overall study results and limits: Expanded clones tended on average to be more numerous among CD8+ T cells than CD4+.

V dropped 5 bases and J dropped 4; count of bases not matched to a gene: 7. The CDR3 runs 15 residues. The V gene's germline CDR1 is LGHNA and CDR2 YSLEER. The method was immunoSEQ multiplex PCR; TCRdb's version includes in-frame clones alone and lacks a portion of them. The repertoire holds roughly 40,000 clones, with 75% to 90% as singletons. With respect to this clone: Its antigen is not known.

The sample was CD4+ or CD8+ T cells sorted from blood, taken in a trial of the OX40 agonist ivuxolimab. The receptor was isolated from an adult with an advanced solid tumor such as melanoma, head and neck, liver or kidney cancer. The V call is TRBV4-3, the J call TRBJ2-7; 11 positions match TRBD1. Written as DNA, the CDR3 is TGCGCCAGCAGCTCCCGGGACAGGGGGTTGTACGAGCAGTACTTC. It translates to CASSSRDRGLYEQYF.